This T cell receptor beta chain was profiled in a study of T-cell memory formation after mild COVID-19. Study-wide results and limits: Later expanders leaned toward CD4+, whereas clones contracting from day 15 to 85 were balanced CD4/CD8. Among contracting clones, CD4+ were mainly CM/EM and CD8+ enriched in EMRA. Second-wave clones that peaked on day 37 lacked confirmed SARS-CoV-2 specificity.

In regard to this clonotype: Its antigen is currently unknown.

CDR3 length: 11 residues. CDR1 is SQVTM, CDR2 ANQGSEA, per germline. Trimming shortened V by 4 bases and J by 2 bases, and 6 bases separated the two germline ends. One entry per CDR3 protein, called by TCRdb with MiXCR from the 5' RACE reads. The table lists approximately 560,000 distinct CDR3 sequences, around 15% of them singletons. The clonotype originates from an adult woman who had mild COVID-19 (a few samples of this study predate the infection). Cell type and time point are not known. This chain joins TRBV29-1 and TRBJ2-7, with D uncertain. The sequencing input was PBMCs or a T cell subset sorted from them (not recorded which). CDR3 residues: CSVASTYEQYF. In DNA, the CDR3 is TGCAGCGTTGCAAGCACCTACGAGCAGTACTTC.